These T cell receptor beta chains were read from a single sample in a study of long-term antiretroviral therapy in people with HIV. The method was immunoSEQ multiplex PCR; TCRdb's version includes in-frame clones alone and lacks a portion of them. This table has approximately 33,000 clones, over 75% appearing once. This material consisted of unsorted PBMCs, taken 0.8 years before starting antiretroviral therapy. Receptors were obtained from a man aged 18-30 years with HIV. Both conserved end residues are part of each CDR3. Fields, in order: J gene, V gene, clone size, D gene, CDR3 protein, CDR3 DNA. The D gene is left open where the match is weak. Only part of the rows carry a size: once, few, many, or a class if the clone is expanded.

>TRBJ2-1|TRBV11-2|-|-
CASGLGRREHYNEQFF
TGTGCCAGCGGCTTGGGCCGCCGGGAGCACTACAATGAGCAGTTCTTC
>TRBJ2-1|TRBV7-2|-|-
CATTGLNNEQFF
TGTGCCACGACAGGCCTTAACAATGAGCAGTTCTTC
>TRBJ1-6|TRBV19|-|-
CASSFDGPYSPLHF
TGTGCCAGTAGTTTCGACGGCCCTTATTCACCCCTCCACTTT
>TRBJ1-3|TRBV9|-|-
CASSYTLGNSPLNTIYF
TGTGCCAGCAGTTATACCTTGGGCAATTCCCCTCTAAACACCATATATTTT
>TRBJ2-2|TRBV9|-|-
CASSVALQGGAGELFF
TGTGCCAGCAGCGTAGCTTTGCAGGGGGGGGCCGGGGAGCTGTTTTTT
>TRBJ2-5|TRBV6-5|once|TRBD2
CASSYSSGRGETQYF
TGTGCCAGCAGTTACTCTAGCGGGAGAGGGGAGACCCAGTACTTC
>TRBJ2-7|TRBV7-9|-|TRBD2
CASRTEAGSGYEQYF
TGTGCCAGCAGGACGGAAGCGGGGTCCGGCTACGAGCAGTACTTC
>TRBJ2-5|TRBV18|-|-
CASSPLSGTGSETQYF
TGTGCCAGCTCACCACTGTCAGGGACGGGTTCAGAGACCCAGTACTTC
>TRBJ1-1|TRBV30|-|-
CAWREDTEAFF
TGTGCCTGGAGGGAGGACACTGAAGCTTTCTTT
>TRBJ1-1|TRBV7-9|-|-
CASSPTVNTEAFF
TGTGCCAGCAGCCCGACAGTCAACACTGAAGCTTTCTTT
>TRBJ2-1|TRBV18|-|-
CASSPTTTNNEQFF
TGTGCCAGCTCACCGACGACTACCAACAATGAGCAGTTCTTC
>TRBJ1-1|TRBV4-3|once|-
CASSQDSVEGMNTEAFF
TGCGCCAGCAGCCAAGATAGCGTCGAGGGGATGAACACTGAAGCTTTCTTT
>TRBJ2-7|TRBV6-5|few|-
CASSSGRWGEQYF
TGTGCCAGCAGTTCCGGACGCTGGGGCGAGCAGTACTTC
>TRBJ1-1|TRBV19|-|-
CASSPMGRPNTEAFF
TGTGCCAGTAGTCCGATGGGACGGCCGAACACTGAAGCTTTCTTT
>TRBJ2-5|TRBV11-2|-|-
CASSLWGETQYF
TGTGCCAGCAGCTTATGGGGGGAGACCCAGTACTTC
>TRBJ1-6|TRBV6-1|-|-
CASTPPGQPVSALHF
TGTGCCAGCACCCCACCCGGACAGCCCGTCTCGGCCCTCCACTTT
>TRBJ1-4|TRBV30|once|-
CAWSVMAATNEKLFF
TGTGCCTGGAGTGTAATGGCTGCAACTAATGAAAAACTGTTTTTT
>TRBJ1-1|TRBV7-3|few|-
CASSLQGGNTEAFF
TGTGCCAGCAGCTTACAGGGAGGGAACACTGAAGCTTTCTTT
>TRBJ2-2|TRBV30|-|TRBD1
CAWNPGTGNTGELFF
TGTGCCTGGAATCCAGGGACAGGGAACACCGGGGAGCTGTTTTTT
>TRBJ1-1|TRBV7-9|-|-
CASSLHWTEAFF
TGTGCCAGCAGCTTACACTGGACTGAAGCTTTCTTT
>TRBJ2-7|TRBV6-5|-|TRBD1
CASRPGQDGEQYF
TGTGCCAGCAGGCCCGGACAGGACGGCGAGCAGTACTTC
>TRBJ1-1|TRBV6-1|few|-
CASSEAGGRAFF
TGTGCCAGCAGTGAAGCGGGGGGGAGGGCTTTCTTT
>TRBJ1-2|TRBV2|-|TRBD1
CASSELTGQEVYTF
TGTGCCAGCAGCGAACTAACAGGACAGGAAGTCTACACCTTC
>TRBJ2-5|TRBV30|-|-
CAWSVRGPETQYF
TGTGCCTGGAGTGTGAGGGGACCGGAGACCCAGTACTTC
>TRBJ2-7|TRBV5-4|-|-
CASSGASGVFYEQYF
TGTGCCAGCAGCGGTGCATCAGGGGTATTCTACGAGCAGTACTTC
>TRBJ1-2|TRBV18|-|-
CASSPIRAYTF
TGTGCCAGCTCACCCATTAGGGCCTACACCTTC
>TRBJ1-2|TRBV2|-|-
CASSENPGTDGYTF
TGTGCCAGCAGTGAAAACCCCGGGACGGATGGCTACACCTTC
>TRBJ2-3|TRBV9|-|-
CASSVSSGGTDTQYF
TGTGCCAGCAGCGTAAGCTCCGGCGGCACAGATACGCAGTATTTT
>TRBJ2-5|TRBV4-2|-|TRBD2
CASSLSSGAHQETQYF
TGTGCCAGCAGCCTCTCCAGCGGGGCCCATCAAGAGACCCAGTACTTC
>TRBJ2-3|TRBV14|-|-
CASSGTWADTQYF
TGTGCCAGCAGCGGGACATGGGCAGATACGCAGTATTTT
>TRBJ1-2|TRBV6-5|-|-
CASSYSRSSYGYTF
TGTGCCAGCAGTTACTCCCGCAGCTCTTATGGCTACACCTTC
>TRBJ1-1|TRBV5-4|-|-
CASSWEMNTEAFF
TGTGCCAGCAGCTGGGAGATGAACACTGAAGCTTTCTTT
>TRBJ2-1|TRBV5-1|-|-
CASSPLTGDEQFF
TGCGCCAGCAGCCCCCTGACAGGAGATGAGCAGTTCTTC
>TRBJ1-4|TRBV4-2|-|TRBD1
CASSQVGQGSIVGEKLFF
TGTGCCAGCAGCCAAGTAGGACAGGGGAGTATTGTCGGTGAAAAACTGTTTTTT
>TRBJ1-1|TRBV6-6|-|-
CASNIRENTEAFF
TGTGCCAGCAATATTAGGGAGAACACTGAAGCTTTCTTT
>TRBJ2-4|TRBV5-4|-|TRBD1
CARVITGTGNIQYF
TGTGCCAGAGTCATCACGGGGACAGGGAACATTCAGTACTTC
>TRBJ1-4|TRBV6-5|-|-
CASSYSRRDEKLFF
TGTGCCAGCAGTTACTCCCGACGGGATGAAAAACTGTTTTTT